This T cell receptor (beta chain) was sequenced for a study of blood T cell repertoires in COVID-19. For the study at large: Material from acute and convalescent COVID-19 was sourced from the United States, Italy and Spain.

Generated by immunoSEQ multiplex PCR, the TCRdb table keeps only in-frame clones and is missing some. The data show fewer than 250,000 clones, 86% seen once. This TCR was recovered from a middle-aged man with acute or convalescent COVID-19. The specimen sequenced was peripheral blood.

The CDR3 nucleotides are TGTGCCAGCTCACAAAGCAGGGGGCTGGGCAATCAGCCCCAGCATTTT. Translating gives CASSQSRGLGNQPQHF. The rearrangement joins TRBV18 to TRBJ1-5; TRBD1 matches 8 bases. V lost 4 bases to trimming and J lost 2 bases; unmatched junction nucleotides: 7. This CDR3 spans 16 amino acids. In germline, CDR1 is KGHSH, CDR2 LQKENI.